This T cell receptor beta chain was recorded in a study of blood T cell repertoires in COVID-19. Overall study: Samples representing acute and convalescent COVID-19 were sourced from the United States, Italy and Spain.

Here immunoSEQ multiplex PCR was the method, and the copy in TCRdb shows in-frame clones only, minus some. There are 65,000 to 85,000 clones in the sample; around 86% occur only once, and roughly a tenth lies in the top ten. The CDR3 is 16 amino acids. V gave up 1 base and J gave up 1 base, with 13 bases separating them. CDR1 SGHTA and CDR2 FQGNSA come from the germline V gene. This TCR came from a woman aged 18-29 years with acute or convalescent COVID-19. Sequencing used peripheral blood. The genes are TRBV7-2 and TRBJ1-1; D gene unclear. CDR3 bases: TGTGCCAGCAGCTTAGGAGCGGGATACACGAACACTGAAGCTTTCTTT. Encoded protein: CASSLGAGYTNTEAFF.